This T cell receptor (beta chain) derives from a study of blood T cell repertoires in COVID-19. The V and J ends lost 9 bases and 5 bases, in that order; junction bases with no gene match: 9. CDR1 LNHDA and CDR2 SQIVND come from the germline V gene (reference sequence). This CDR3 has 14 residues. The repertoire was sequenced with immunoSEQ multiplex PCR; TCRdb's copy has only in-frame clones and lacks some. The sample lists fewer than 250,000 clones, around 86% occurring once. This TCR was sampled from a woman in her thirties or forties in a cohort exposed to, infected with or recovered from COVID-19 (not recorded which). The chain has TRBV19 and TRBJ1-5, with TRBD1 matching 8 bases. Sequencing used PBMCs or T cells enriched from blood (not recorded which). CDR3 amino acids: CASEPWDRYQPQHF. The CDR3 DNA reads TGTGCCAGCGAGCCATGGGACAGGTATCAGCCCCAGCATTTT.